This T cell receptor beta chain derives from a study of blood T cell repertoires in COVID-19 (dated by TCRdb to about 2020). Context from the whole study: The collaborator samples originated in the United States, Italy and Spain and spanned the acute and convalescent phases of COVID-19. The material from the prospective study consisted of cDNA or gDNA derived from T cells, B-cell-depleted T cells, or PBMCs. Deeply sampled blood TCRbeta repertoires from subjects exposed to, actively infected with, or recovered from COVID-19 were included in the dataset. A freely available public database, intended as a resource for researchers studying the immune response to SARS-CoV-2, is where the repertoires were released. Samples were obtained from the ongoing ImmuneRACE study (first 160 participants) and from about 1,300 subjects provided by 6 global collaborators. Sample metadata almost always included a de-identified subject ID, COVID-19 status, age in years and sex. Where available, HLA class I and class II types were obtained from metadata supplied by the sample provider rather than from assay-based typing. The full study reports these points: The amount of clinical and demographic metadata varied by source and participant and was provided uncurated.

Unmatched junction bases come to 15, with V trimmed by 4 bases and J by 5 bases. The cysteine opens and the phenylalanine closes a CDR3 of 18 amino acids. Only the CDR3 portion is preserved as DNA: 54 bases, with reading frame beginning at the first base. CDR1 and CDR2 are drawn from the germline V gene: SGHTA, FQGNSA. Notes on this clone: No antigen is known for it. The sample holds no much larger clone one base away, and base qualities are not on file.

TCRbeta CDR3 regions were amplified from genomic DNA using the immunoSEQ Assay, a bias-controlled multiplex PCR. Per the authors' processing: Nucleated cell counts per sample were estimated from amplification of reference gene primers within the assay. Sequence reads were collapsed and filtered to measure the absolute abundance of every unique TCRbeta CDR3 rearrangement. Productive Simpson clonality was computed per sample as the square root of Simpson's diversity index over productive rearrangements. TCRdb carries this immuneACCESS record with in-frame sequences only. Its versions omit some clonotypes, under half of them owing to an unresolved V gene in the studies checked, with the rest unexplained. V and J calls plus clone size are reproduced from that table; the DNA served to infer D and trimming. This sample is represented by about 100,000 clones; 85% to 95% of them were singletons. The top ten clonotypes cover roughly 5.6% of the sample.

Whole blood was collected in K2EDTA tubes by collaborating institutions according to the institutions' own protocols. For TCRbeta analysis, collaborators shipped samples in one of three forms: frozen whole blood, isolated PBMCs, or DNA extracted from either of those sample types. Sequenced sample: peripheral blood. The chain uses TRBV7-2 and TRBJ2-7, with TRBD2 identical over 12 junction bases. The TCR sequence derives from a man in his forties or fifties with active COVID-19. CDR3 region: CASSSRSGLAGGRNEQYF. In nucleotides, the sequence is TGTGCCAGCAGCTCCCGATCGGGGCTAGCGGGAGGGCGGAACGAGCAGTACTTC.